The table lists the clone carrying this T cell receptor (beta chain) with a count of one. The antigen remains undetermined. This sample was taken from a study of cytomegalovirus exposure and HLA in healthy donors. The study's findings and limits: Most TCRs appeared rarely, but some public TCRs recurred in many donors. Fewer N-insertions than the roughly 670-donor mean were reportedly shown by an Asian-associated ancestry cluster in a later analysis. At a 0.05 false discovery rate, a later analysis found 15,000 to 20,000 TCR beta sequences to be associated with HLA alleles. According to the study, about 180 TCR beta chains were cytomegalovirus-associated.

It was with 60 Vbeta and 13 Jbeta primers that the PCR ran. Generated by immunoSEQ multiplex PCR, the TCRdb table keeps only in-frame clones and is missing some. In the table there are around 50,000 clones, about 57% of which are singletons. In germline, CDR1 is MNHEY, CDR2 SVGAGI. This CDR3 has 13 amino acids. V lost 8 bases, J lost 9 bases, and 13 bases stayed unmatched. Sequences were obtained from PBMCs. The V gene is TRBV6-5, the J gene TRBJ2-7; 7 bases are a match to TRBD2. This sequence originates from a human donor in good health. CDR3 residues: CASGGEGRSVQYF. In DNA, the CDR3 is TGTGCCAGCGGCGGGGAGGGCCGGAGTGTGCAGTACTTC.